This T cell receptor (beta chain) was profiled in a study of spatial heterogeneity in lung cancer. This clonotype has more than one count but fewer than ten. Its target is unknown. Germline lookup yields CDR1 DFQATT and CDR2 SNEGSKA (reference sequence). V lost 0 bases, J lost 3 bases, and 11 bases lay in between. This CDR3 comprises 15 residues. TCRdb re-called the 5' RACE reads through MiXCR, storing one row per CDR3 protein. The sample consists of fewer than 20,000 distinct CDR3 sequences, approximately 6.3% of them appearing once. Findings and caveats of the study: When ubiquitous and regional expanded TCRs were counted, their numbers tracked ubiquitous and regional nonsynonymous mutations, respectively. The study estimated around 6.3% alpha and over 12% beta chain coverage of tumor T cells. Tumor mutation counts were tracked by expanded intratumoral alpha and beta TCR counts.

The time point: sample taken at primary tumor resection. Whole RNA was taken from tumor, nontumor lung or frozen PBMC; it was then sequenced unsorted. The gene calls are TRBV20-1 and TRBJ2-2; D remains ambiguous. The input for sequencing was lung tumor tissue, taken at surgery. This receptor was taken from a female donor with early-stage non-small cell lung cancer. The CDR3 loop is CSARDEYWDTGELFF. For the CDR3, the DNA is TGCAGTGCTAGAGATGAGTACTGGGACACCGGGGAGCTGTTTTTT.